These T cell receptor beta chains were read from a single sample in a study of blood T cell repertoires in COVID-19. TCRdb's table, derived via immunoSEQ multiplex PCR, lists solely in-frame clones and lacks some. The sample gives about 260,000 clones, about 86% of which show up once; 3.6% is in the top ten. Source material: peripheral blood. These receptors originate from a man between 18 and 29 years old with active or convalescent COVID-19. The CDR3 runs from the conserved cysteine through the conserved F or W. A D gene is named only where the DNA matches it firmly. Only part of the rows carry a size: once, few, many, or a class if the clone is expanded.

cdr3_nt: TGTGCCAGCAGCTTAGAAGCTGAACCCCAGCATTTT; cdr3_aa: CASSLEAEPQHF; v_call: TRBV7-9; j_call: TRBJ1-5; d_call: -; clone_size: -
cdr3_nt: TGCAGTGCTAGTCCTAGCGGGCATCCCTACGAGCAGTACTTC; cdr3_aa: CSASPSGHPYEQYF; v_call: TRBV20-1; j_call: TRBJ2-7; d_call: TRBD2; clone_size: -
cdr3_nt: TGTGCCAGCAGCCAGCCCTGGACAGGGGGAGTGGGTAATTCACCCCTCCACTTT; cdr3_aa: CASSQPWTGGVGNSPLHF; v_call: TRBV4-2; j_call: TRBJ1-6; d_call: TRBD1; clone_size: -
cdr3_nt: TGTGCCAGCAGCCCCCTGCGGACACCACATACCCAGCCCCAGCATTTT; cdr3_aa: CASSPLRTPHTQPQHF; v_call: TRBV28; j_call: TRBJ1-5; d_call: -; clone_size: -
cdr3_nt: TGCAGCGTTGAAGGATTTTCAGGGGACATTTGGGAGACCCAGTACTTC; cdr3_aa: CSVEGFSGDIWETQYF; v_call: TRBV29-1; j_call: TRBJ2-5; d_call: -; clone_size: -
cdr3_nt: TGTGCCAGCGGTTCTTCCCTGGACAGGGGGGAAGCTTTCTTT; cdr3_aa: CASGSSLDRGEAFF; v_call: TRBV4-2; j_call: TRBJ1-1; d_call: TRBD1; clone_size: -
cdr3_nt: TGTGCCAGCAGTATTCAGGGGGCGCGGACTGAAGCTTTCTTT; cdr3_aa: CASSIQGARTEAFF; v_call: TRBV2; j_call: TRBJ1-1; d_call: TRBD1; clone_size: -
cdr3_nt: TGCAGTGCTAGTGGGGGCCGCAAGGTCGGGGAGCTGTTTTTT; cdr3_aa: CSASGGRKVGELFF; v_call: TRBV20-1; j_call: TRBJ2-2; d_call: -; clone_size: once
cdr3_nt: TGTGCCGCAGCGCAGACCGGGGGAAATTCACCCCTCCACTTT; cdr3_aa: CAAAQTGGNSPLHF; v_call: TRBV10-3; j_call: TRBJ1-6; d_call: -; clone_size: few
cdr3_nt: TGTGCCAGCAGCTTAGGCCCAGGCGCCTATGGCTACACCTTC; cdr3_aa: CASSLGPGAYGYTF; v_call: TRBV7-2; j_call: TRBJ1-2; d_call: -; clone_size: -
cdr3_nt: TGTGCCAGCAAACAGTTAAATTCACCCCTCCACTTT; cdr3_aa: CASKQLNSPLHF; v_call: TRBV12-3/TRBV12-4; j_call: TRBJ1-6; d_call: -; clone_size: -
cdr3_nt: TGTGCCAGCAGCCAAGAGCGAAACGAAAAACTGTTTTTT; cdr3_aa: CASSQERNEKLFF; v_call: TRBV3-1/TRBV3-2; j_call: TRBJ1-4; d_call: -; clone_size: few
cdr3_nt: TGTGCCAGCAAACTAGCGGGAGGGTCGGTGTTTTTT; cdr3_aa: CASKLAGGSVFF; v_call: TRBV7-2; j_call: TRBJ2-2; d_call: TRBD2; clone_size: -
cdr3_nt: TGTGCCAGCAGCGGTGCGGTTGAGGGAGAGGTATACAATGAGCAGTTCTTC; cdr3_aa: CASSGAVEGEVYNEQFF; v_call: TRBV9; j_call: TRBJ2-1; d_call: -; clone_size: -
cdr3_nt: TGTGCCAGCAGTTTGCGGAGGTGGGAGACCCAGTACTTC; cdr3_aa: CASSLRRWETQYF; v_call: TRBV12-3/TRBV12-4; j_call: TRBJ2-5; d_call: -; clone_size: -
cdr3_nt: TGCGCCAGCAGCCAAGGGGGACAAAACACTGAAGCTTTCTTT; cdr3_aa: CASSQGGQNTEAFF; v_call: TRBV4-3; j_call: TRBJ1-1; d_call: -; clone_size: -
cdr3_nt: TGTGCAAGTCGCTCGAGGTCGTTAGCGGGAGGGGGCACAGATACGCAGTATTTT; cdr3_aa: CASRSRSLAGGGTDTQYF; v_call: TRBV12-2; j_call: TRBJ2-3; d_call: -; clone_size: -
cdr3_nt: TGTGCCAGCAGCCCGGGGGTAGATAGCACTGAAGCTTTCTTT; cdr3_aa: CASSPGVDSTEAFF; v_call: TRBV9; j_call: TRBJ1-1; d_call: -; clone_size: -
cdr3_nt: TGTGCCAGCAGCCAAAGACAGGGGGGCGGAAACACCATATATTTT; cdr3_aa: CASSQRQGGGNTIYF; v_call: TRBV3-1/TRBV3-2; j_call: TRBJ1-3; d_call: TRBD1; clone_size: -
cdr3_nt: TGTGCCAGCAGCAACTTGAGGGCAAATTCACCCCTCCACTTT; cdr3_aa: CASSNLRANSPLHF; v_call: TRBV21-1; j_call: TRBJ1-6; d_call: -; clone_size: -
cdr3_nt: TGTGCCACCAGAGCATGGACAGGTAACACTGAAGCTTTCTTT; cdr3_aa: CATRAWTGNTEAFF; v_call: TRBV24-1; j_call: TRBJ1-1; d_call: TRBD1; clone_size: -
cdr3_nt: TGTGCCAGTAGTATGATTAACAGGAGAGAGACCCAGTACTTC; cdr3_aa: CASSMINRRETQYF; v_call: TRBV19; j_call: TRBJ2-5; d_call: -; clone_size: -
cdr3_nt: TGTGCCAGCGCTGCTATAGCAACCTACGAGCAGTACTTC; cdr3_aa: CASAAIATYEQYF; v_call: TRBV6-5; j_call: TRBJ2-7; d_call: -; clone_size: -
cdr3_nt: TGTGCCACCGGCAGGGGGGTTAGACGCGGCTACACCTTC; cdr3_aa: CATGRGVRRGYTF; v_call: TRBV12-3/TRBV12-4; j_call: TRBJ1-2; d_call: TRBD1; clone_size: -
cdr3_nt: TGTGCCAGCAGCGTAGGAGGGCGGGGAATCACAGATACGCAGTATTTT; cdr3_aa: CASSVGGRGITDTQYF; v_call: TRBV9; j_call: TRBJ2-3; d_call: -; clone_size: -
cdr3_nt: TGTGCCTGGAACCAGGGAAGGGGAATTATGAACGGTGAAAAACTGTTTTTT; cdr3_aa: CAWNQGRGIMNGEKLFF; v_call: TRBV30; j_call: TRBJ1-4; d_call: -; clone_size: -
cdr3_nt: TGTGCCATCAGTACAGGGGGGGACACTGAAGCTTTCTTT; cdr3_aa: CAISTGGDTEAFF; v_call: TRBV10-3; j_call: TRBJ1-1; d_call: TRBD1; clone_size: -
cdr3_nt: TGTGCCAGCAGCCGACAGGGTGGATACACCGGGGAGCTGTTTTTT; cdr3_aa: CASSRQGGYTGELFF; v_call: TRBV7-9; j_call: TRBJ2-2; d_call: TRBD1; clone_size: -
cdr3_nt: TGTGCCAGCAGTGGTCCGGGACAGGGAGGGTACGAGCAGTACTTC; cdr3_aa: CASSGPGQGGYEQYF; v_call: TRBV28; j_call: TRBJ2-7; d_call: TRBD1; clone_size: -
cdr3_nt: TGTGCCAGCGGGGGGAATGAGCAGTTCTTC; cdr3_aa: CASGGNEQFF; v_call: TRBV28; j_call: TRBJ2-1; d_call: -; clone_size: -
cdr3_nt: TGTGCCAGCAAAACGGGGGGAGGATTCTCCTACAATGAGCAGTTCTTC; cdr3_aa: CASKTGGGFSYNEQFF; v_call: TRBV27; j_call: TRBJ2-1; d_call: TRBD2; clone_size: -
cdr3_nt: TGTGCCAGCTCCGCGGGAGGGAGCACCGGGGAGCTGTTTTTT; cdr3_aa: CASSAGGSTGELFF; v_call: TRBV18; j_call: TRBJ2-2; d_call: TRBD2; clone_size: -
cdr3_nt: TGCGCCAGCAGCTTGCAGGGCTACGAGCAGTACTTC; cdr3_aa: CASSLQGYEQYF; v_call: TRBV5-1; j_call: TRBJ2-7; d_call: -; clone_size: -
cdr3_nt: TGTGCCAGCAGTAAGACAGGGGGGGACGAGCAGTACTTC; cdr3_aa: CASSKTGGDEQYF; v_call: TRBV6-5; j_call: TRBJ2-7; d_call: TRBD1; clone_size: -
cdr3_nt: TGTGCCAGCAGCCAAGGGACAGGGCTTAATTCACCCCTCCACTTT; cdr3_aa: CASSQGTGLNSPLHF; v_call: TRBV3-1/TRBV3-2; j_call: TRBJ1-6; d_call: TRBD1; clone_size: -
cdr3_nt: TGTGCCAGCAGCTTAAGGGCGGGGGGCCCCTACGAGCAGTACTTC; cdr3_aa: CASSLRAGGPYEQYF; v_call: TRBV7-9; j_call: TRBJ2-7; d_call: TRBD2; clone_size: -
cdr3_nt: TGTGCCAGCAGTCAGGACAGGGCTCAGCCCCAGCATTTT; cdr3_aa: CASSQDRAQPQHF; v_call: TRBV6-5; j_call: TRBJ1-5; d_call: TRBD1; clone_size: few
cdr3_nt: TGCGCCAGCAGCCATCTCAGCTCCTATAATTCACCCCTCCACTTT; cdr3_aa: CASSHLSSYNSPLHF; v_call: TRBV4-1; j_call: TRBJ1-6; d_call: -; clone_size: -
cdr3_nt: TGTGCCAGCAGCCGCGAAGGGACAGCCCCTTCGTACTACACCTTC; cdr3_aa: CASSREGTAPSYYTF; v_call: TRBV6-5; j_call: TRBJ1-2; d_call: TRBD1; clone_size: -
cdr3_nt: TGTGCCAGCCTCCAGGGACAGTTGAGGGACACAGATACGCAGTATTTT; cdr3_aa: CASLQGQLRDTDTQYF; v_call: TRBV6-6; j_call: TRBJ2-3; d_call: TRBD1; clone_size: -
cdr3_nt: TGTGCCAGTAGTGAGCAGGGAAATTCGATTACGGACACTGAAGCTTTCTTT; cdr3_aa: CASSEQGNSITDTEAFF; v_call: TRBV19; j_call: TRBJ1-1; d_call: -; clone_size: once
cdr3_nt: TGTGCCAGCAGTTCACCGACAAGGAACACTGAAGCTTTCTTT; cdr3_aa: CASSSPTRNTEAFF; v_call: TRBV28; j_call: TRBJ1-1; d_call: -; clone_size: -
cdr3_nt: TGCAGCGTTCGGACTGGGATTTCTTCGGCTTTCTTT; cdr3_aa: CSVRTGISSAFF; v_call: TRBV29-1; j_call: TRBJ1-1; d_call: -; clone_size: -
cdr3_nt: TGTGCTAGTGGTTGGAATTTACAGGGTCGAGGATTCGATGAGCAGTTCTTC; cdr3_aa: CASGWNLQGRGFDEQFF; v_call: TRBV12-5; j_call: TRBJ2-1; d_call: -; clone_size: -
cdr3_nt: TGTGCCAGCAGCAGTCCAGGGGGCGATGAGCAGTTCTTC; cdr3_aa: CASSSPGGDEQFF; v_call: TRBV21-1; j_call: TRBJ2-1; d_call: -; clone_size: -
cdr3_nt: TGTGCCAGCAGTTCGGGACTAACCTACAATGAGCAGTTCTTC; cdr3_aa: CASSSGLTYNEQFF; v_call: TRBV7-6; j_call: TRBJ2-1; d_call: TRBD2; clone_size: -
cdr3_nt: TGTGCGGCAGGCCCCACTGGGGCCAACGTCCTGACTTTC; cdr3_aa: CAAGPTGANVLTF; v_call: TRBV27; j_call: TRBJ2-6; d_call: -; clone_size: -
cdr3_nt: TGTGCCAGCAGCTTAGGAGCCTTGGGCTACACCTTC; cdr3_aa: CASSLGALGYTF; v_call: TRBV11-3; j_call: TRBJ1-2; d_call: -; clone_size: -
cdr3_nt: TGTGCCAGCAGCCAAGGGGGCAGTGGGGCCACCGGGGAGCTGTTTTTT; cdr3_aa: CASSQGGSGATGELFF; v_call: TRBV3-1/TRBV3-2; j_call: TRBJ2-2; d_call: -; clone_size: -
cdr3_nt: TGTGCCAGCACGATGAGGGGGAACACCATATATTTT; cdr3_aa: CASTMRGNTIYF; v_call: TRBV2; j_call: TRBJ1-3; d_call: -; clone_size: -
cdr3_nt: TGTGCCTGGAGTATGCAGGGGGATCAGCCCCAGCATTTT; cdr3_aa: CAWSMQGDQPQHF; v_call: TRBV30; j_call: TRBJ1-5; d_call: TRBD1; clone_size: -
cdr3_nt: TGTGCCAGCAGCCCATCTGGACAGGGCGTAGATACGCAGTATTTT; cdr3_aa: CASSPSGQGVDTQYF; v_call: TRBV11-1; j_call: TRBJ2-3; d_call: TRBD1; clone_size: once
cdr3_nt: TGTGCCAGCAGCCCCATCGCAGGGCGCACTGAAGCTTTCTTT; cdr3_aa: CASSPIAGRTEAFF; v_call: TRBV3-1/TRBV3-2; j_call: TRBJ1-1; d_call: -; clone_size: -
cdr3_nt: TGTGCCAGCAGATTTATAGCGGGCCGATACAATGAGCAGTTCTTC; cdr3_aa: CASRFIAGRYNEQFF; v_call: TRBV11-2; j_call: TRBJ2-1; d_call: TRBD2; clone_size: once
cdr3_nt: TGTGCCAGCAGTGGAAGTACAGGGCGAGTCGCCGGGGAGCTGTTTTTT; cdr3_aa: CASSGSTGRVAGELFF; v_call: TRBV2; j_call: TRBJ2-2; d_call: -; clone_size: -